This T cell receptor beta chain originates from a study of PD-L1 blockade in urothelial cancer. Patients were living with locally advanced or metastatic urothelial carcinoma. Per patient, between 1 and 8 samples were collected at pretreatment and on-treatment time points. The CDR3 has 14 amino acids. Looked up from germline, CDR1 is SGHTA and CDR2 is FQGNSA. V lost 1 base to trimming and J lost 6 bases, with 7 bases between them. This clone was seen just once. Here immunoSEQ multiplex PCR was the method, and the copy in TCRdb shows in-frame clones only, minus some. The table includes around 20,000 clones, about 86% detected once.

The chain employs TRBV7-2 and TRBJ1-6; D remains unclear. This receptor was obtained from a man in his forties or fifties with urothelial cancer. The starting material was PBMCs, obtained around atezolizumab (anti-PD-L1) treatment. CDR3 coding DNA: TGTGCCAGCAGCTTAGTTGTCGGTAATTCACCCCTCCACTTT. This gives the protein CASSLVVGNSPLHF.